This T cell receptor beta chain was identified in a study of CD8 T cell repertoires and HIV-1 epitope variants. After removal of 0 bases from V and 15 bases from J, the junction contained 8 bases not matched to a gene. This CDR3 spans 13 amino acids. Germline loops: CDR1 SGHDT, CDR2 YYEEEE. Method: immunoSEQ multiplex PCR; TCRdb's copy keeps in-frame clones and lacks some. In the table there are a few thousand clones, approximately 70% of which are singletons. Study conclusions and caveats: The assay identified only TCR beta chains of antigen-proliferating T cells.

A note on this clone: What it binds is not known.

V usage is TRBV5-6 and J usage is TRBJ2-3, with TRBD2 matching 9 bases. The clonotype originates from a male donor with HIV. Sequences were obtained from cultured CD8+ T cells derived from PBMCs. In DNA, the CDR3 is TGTGCCAGCAGCTTGGTACGCGGGGGGGCCGGTTATTTT. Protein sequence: CASSLVRGGAGYF.